Described below is a single TCR beta chain sequence and its context. Its antigen is as yet unknown. This entry is derived from a study of T cell responses to AZD1222 COVID-19 vaccine. The study, taken as a whole, reports: It should be noted that donors were predominantly white British and more often female, and clonal diversity was possibly underestimated. Vaccine-associated CD4 TCRs ranged over spike, dominating at 160-218 and 743-854.

Sequencing was performed with immunoSEQ multiplex PCR; in TCRdb, only in-frame clones are kept and a portion is missing. The sample records 100,000 to 120,000 clones, over 85% being singletons. V dropped 2 bases and J dropped 1 base, with 9 bases sitting between them. This CDR3 is built from 16 residues. Germline CDR1 and CDR2: MNHEY and SMNVEV (reference sequence). V gene TRBV27 combines with J gene TRBJ1-6; D possibly corresponds to TRBD1 (5 bases). This receptor was identified in an adult who received the AZD1222 COVID-19 vaccine. Sample: peripheral blood, taken 28 days after the second AZD1222 dose. The CDR3 reads CASSLAQGSYNSPLHF. The CDR3, as DNA: TGTGCCAGCAGTTTAGCCCAGGGTTCCTATAATTCACCCCTCCACTTT.